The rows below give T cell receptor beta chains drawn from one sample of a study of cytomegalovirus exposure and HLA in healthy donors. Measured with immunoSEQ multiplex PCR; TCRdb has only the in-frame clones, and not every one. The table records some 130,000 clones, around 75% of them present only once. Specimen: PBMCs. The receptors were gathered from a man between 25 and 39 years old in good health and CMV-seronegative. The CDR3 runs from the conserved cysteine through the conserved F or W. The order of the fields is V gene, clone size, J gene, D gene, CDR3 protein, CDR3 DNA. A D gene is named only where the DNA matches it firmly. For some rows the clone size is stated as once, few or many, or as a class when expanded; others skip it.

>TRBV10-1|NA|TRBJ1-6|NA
CASSEVWWATFNSPLHF
TGCGCCAGCAGTGAGGTGTGGTGGGCCACTTTTAATTCACCCCTCCACTTT
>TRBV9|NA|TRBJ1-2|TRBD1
CASSVGQGDYGYTF
TGTGCCAGCAGCGTAGGGCAGGGGGACTATGGCTACACCTTC
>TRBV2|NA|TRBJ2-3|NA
CASRGPEPGLIIGTQYF
TGTGCCAGCAGGGGGCCTGAACCGGGACTTATTATAGGTACGCAGTATTTT
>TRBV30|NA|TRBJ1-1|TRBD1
CAWSPGQGAEAFF
TGTGCCTGGAGTCCTGGACAGGGGGCGGAAGCTTTCTTT
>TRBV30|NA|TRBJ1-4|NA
CAWSVPGGIEKLFF
TGTGCTTGGAGTGTACCCGGGGGTATTGAAAAACTGTTTTTT
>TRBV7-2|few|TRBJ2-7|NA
CASSSHYEQYF
TGTGCCAGCAGCTCCCACTACGAGCAGTACTTC
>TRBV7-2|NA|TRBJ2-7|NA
CASSLFIVGGLQEQYF
TGTGCCAGCAGCTTATTTATTGTGGGGGGGCTTCAGGAGCAGTACTTC
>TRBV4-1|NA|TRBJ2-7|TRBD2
CASSMTSGPYEQYF
TGCGCCAGCAGCATGACTAGCGGGCCCTACGAGCAGTACTTC
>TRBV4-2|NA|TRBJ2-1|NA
CASSQSGPSNEQFF
TGTGCCAGCAGCCAGAGCGGGCCGTCGAATGAGCAGTTCTTC
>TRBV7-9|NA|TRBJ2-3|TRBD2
CASSFGGETDTQYF
TGTGCCAGCAGCTTCGGGGGGGAGACAGATACGCAGTATTTT
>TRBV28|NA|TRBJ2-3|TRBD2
CASSFVQTSGSMDNTQYF
TGTGCCAGCAGTTTTGTTCAGACTAGCGGGAGTATGGACAATACGCAGTATTTT
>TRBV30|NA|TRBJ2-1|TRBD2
CAWRGTSGSSEQFF
TGTGCCTGGAGGGGGACTAGCGGGAGTAGTGAGCAGTTCTTC
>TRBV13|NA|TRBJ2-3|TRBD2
CASSRSGGPRTDTQYF
TGTGCCAGCAGCCGAAGCGGGGGGCCTAGAACAGATACGCAGTATTTT
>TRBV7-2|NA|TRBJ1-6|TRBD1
CASGRGNDNSPLHF
TGTGCCAGCGGCAGGGGGAACGATAATTCACCCCTCCACTTT
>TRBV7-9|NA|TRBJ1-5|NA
CASSFSGNQPQHF
TGTGCCAGCAGCTTCTCAGGGAATCAGCCCCAGCATTTT
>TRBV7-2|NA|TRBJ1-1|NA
CASSDMNTEAFF
TGTGCCAGCAGCGACATGAACACTGAAGCTTTCTTT
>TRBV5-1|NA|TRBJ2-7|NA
CASTRSGSSYEQYF
TGCGCCAGCACCCGATCGGGGTCCTCCTACGAGCAGTACTTC
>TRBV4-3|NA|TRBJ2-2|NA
CASSRLSHANTGELFF
TGCGCCAGCAGCCGACTATCCCACGCGAACACCGGGGAGCTGTTTTTT
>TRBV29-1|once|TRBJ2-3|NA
CSVAGRSTDTQYF
TGCAGCGTTGCCGGGAGAAGCACAGATACGCAGTATTTT
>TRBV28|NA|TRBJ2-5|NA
CASSLQEVETQYF
TGTGCCAGCAGTTTACAGGAGGTAGAGACCCAGTACTTC
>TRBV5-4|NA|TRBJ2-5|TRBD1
CASSPRDRGRETQYF
TGTGCCAGCAGCCCCCGAGACAGGGGGCGAGAGACCCAGTACTTC
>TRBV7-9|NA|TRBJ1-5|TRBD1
CASSYTGTGVRQPQHF
TGTGCCAGCAGCTATACCGGGACAGGGGTAAGGCAGCCCCAGCATTTT
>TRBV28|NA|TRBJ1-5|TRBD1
CASSSSGTGSDQPQHF
TGTGCCAGCAGTTCCTCCGGGACAGGCTCCGATCAGCCCCAGCATTTT
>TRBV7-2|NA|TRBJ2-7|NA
CASSLVYTTTYEQYF
TGTGCCAGCAGCTTAGTTTATACTACTACCTACGAGCAGTACTTC
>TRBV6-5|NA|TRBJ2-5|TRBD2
CASSYSGSGGWETQYF
TGTGCCAGCAGTTACTCGGGTAGCGGGGGGTGGGAGACCCAGTACTTC
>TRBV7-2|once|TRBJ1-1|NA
CASSLVGASTEAFF
TGTGCCAGCAGCTTAGTGGGGGCATCCACTGAAGCTTTCTTT
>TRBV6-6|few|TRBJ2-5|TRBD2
CASRSPGTSLETQYF
TGTGCCAGCAGGAGTCCCGGGACTAGTTTGGAGACCCAGTACTTC
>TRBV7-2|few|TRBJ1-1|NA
CASSRQVNTEAFF
TGTGCCAGCAGCCGCCAGGTGAACACTGAAGCTTTCTTT
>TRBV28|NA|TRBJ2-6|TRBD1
CASSPGTGRSGANVLTF
TGTGCCAGCAGCCCCGGGACAGGGAGGTCTGGGGCCAACGTCCTGACTTTC
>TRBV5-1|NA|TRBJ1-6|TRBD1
CASSLIGDRGNSPLHF
TGCGCCAGCAGCTTGATCGGCGACAGGGGGAATTCACCCCTCCACTTT
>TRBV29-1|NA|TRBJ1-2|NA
CSVYRESNYGYTF
TGCAGCGTCTACAGGGAATCTAACTATGGCTACACCTTC
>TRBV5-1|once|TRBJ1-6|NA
CASSADRTTNSPLHF
TGCGCCAGCAGCGCGGACAGAACGACCAATTCACCCCTCCACTTT
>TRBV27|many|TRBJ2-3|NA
CASSSRGGWTDTQYF
TGTGCCAGCAGTTCTAGGGGGGGTTGGACAGATACGCAGTATTTT
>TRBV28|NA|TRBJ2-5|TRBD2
CASSGLAGFQETQYF
TGTGCCAGCAGTGGGCTAGCGGGATTCCAAGAGACCCAGTACTTC
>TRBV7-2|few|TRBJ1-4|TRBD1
CASSLGHQFRGQGGEKLFF
TGTGCCAGCAGCTTAGGTCATCAATTTAGGGGACAGGGAGGTGAAAAACTGTTTTTT
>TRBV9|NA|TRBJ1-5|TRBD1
CASSVGQGSQPQHF
TGTGCCAGCAGCGTGGGACAGGGTAGTCAGCCCCAGCATTTT
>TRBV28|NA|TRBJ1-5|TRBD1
CASSNGQGGQPQHF
TGTGCCAGCAGTAACGGACAGGGGGGCCAGCCCCAGCATTTT
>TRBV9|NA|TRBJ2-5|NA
CASSVPGMETQYF
TGTGCCAGCAGCGTCCCAGGGATGGAGACCCAGTACTTC
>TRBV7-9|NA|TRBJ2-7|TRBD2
CASSPGTSGFHEQYF
TGTGCCAGCAGCCCCGGGACTAGCGGGTTCCACGAGCAGTACTTC
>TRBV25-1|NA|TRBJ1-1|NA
CASSEFAFGQANTEAFF
TGTGCCAGCAGTGAATTCGCGTTTGGTCAGGCGAACACTGAAGCTTTCTTT
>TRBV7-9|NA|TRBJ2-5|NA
CASSLAIRQETQYF
TGTGCCAGCAGCTTAGCGATCAGACAAGAGACCCAGTACTTC
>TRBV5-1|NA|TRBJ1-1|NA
CASSLDRAMNTEAFF
TGCGCCAGCAGCTTGGACAGGGCCATGAACACTGAAGCTTTCTTT
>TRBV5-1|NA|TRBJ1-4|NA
CASSFEGGDEKLFF
TGCGCCAGCAGCTTCGAGGGGGGGGACGAAAAACTGTTTTTT
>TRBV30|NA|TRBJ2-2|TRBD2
CAWKLAGVHTGELFF
TGTGCCTGGAAGCTAGCGGGGGTACACACCGGGGAGCTGTTTTTT
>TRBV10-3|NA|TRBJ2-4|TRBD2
CATGGLAGSENIQYF
TGTGCCACCGGGGGACTAGCGGGATCGGAAAACATTCAGTACTTC
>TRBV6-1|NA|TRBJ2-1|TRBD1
CASSEEGTGRGEQFF
TGTGCCAGCAGTGAAGAAGGGACAGGGCGTGGTGAGCAGTTCTTC
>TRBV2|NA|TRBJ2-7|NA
CAITREQYF
TGTGCCATCACGCGCGAGCAGTACTTC
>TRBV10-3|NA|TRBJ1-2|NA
CAISEGGGNYGYTF
TGTGCCATCAGTGAGGGGGGAGGGAACTATGGCTACACCTTC
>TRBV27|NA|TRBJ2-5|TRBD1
CASSFGQGYGETQYF
TGTGCCAGCAGTTTCGGACAGGGCTATGGAGAGACCCAGTACTTC
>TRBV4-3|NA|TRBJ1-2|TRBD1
CASSLFTGTGLYGYTF
TGCGCCAGCAGCCTGTTTACCGGGACAGGGCTATATGGCTACACCTTC
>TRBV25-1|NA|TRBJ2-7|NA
CASSETGYEQYF
TGTGCCAGCAGTGAAACGGGGTACGAGCAGTACTTC
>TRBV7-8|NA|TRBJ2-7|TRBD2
CASSFFAGESYEQYF
TGTGCCAGCAGCTTTTTTGCGGGAGAGTCCTACGAGCAGTACTTC
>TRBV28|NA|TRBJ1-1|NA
CASSPGGNTEAFF
TGTGCCAGCAGTCCGGGGGGGAACACTGAAGCTTTCTTT